Presented here are 16 T cell receptor beta chains from one specimen sequenced in a study of PD-L1 blockade in urothelial cancer. Time point of the sample: peripheral blood 6 weeks after treatment start. The method was immunoSEQ multiplex PCR; TCRdb's version includes in-frame clones alone and lacks a portion of them. Among tens of thousands of clones, approximately 90% were seen once, and the ten largest hold 10% to 12%. Sample: PBMCs, taken around atezolizumab (anti-PD-L1) treatment. All receptors come from an older woman with urothelial cancer.

V usage is TRBV7-9 and J usage is TRBJ1-4, with a possible D match to TRBD1 (6 bases). The germline CDR1 and CDR2 sequences are SEHNR and FQNEAQ (reference sequence). Deletions cut 4 bases from V and 6 bases from J, with 12 bases between. The CDR3 loop spans 14 amino acids. The CDR3: CASSSRGGDEKLFF. CDR3 DNA sequence: TGTGCCAGCAGCTCCCGGGGGGGCGATGAAAAACTGTTTTTT.

The rearrangement uses TRBV2 and TRBJ1-5; no firm D call. V was cut by 2 bases and J by 0 bases, with 8 bases left in between. Germline CDR1 and CDR2: SNHLY and FYNNEI. The CDR3 has 15 residues. The CDR3 reads CASSELSYSNQPQHF. As DNA, the CDR3 is TGTGCCAGCAGTGAACTGAGTTATAGCAATCAGCCCCAGCATTTT.

The chain recombines TRBV6-5 with TRBJ2-7, with TRBD1 matching 7 bases. This CDR3 contains 14 residues. Germline V gene data show CDR1 as MNHEY and CDR2 as SVGAGI. V lost 6 bases to trimming and J lost 7 bases; unmatched junction nucleotides: 12. The CDR3 region has the DNA TGTGCCAGCAGCGCCGGGACAGCTTCAGGGGAGCAGTACTTC. This codes for CASSAGTASGEQYF.

In nucleotides, the CDR3 is TGTGCCAGCAGTGCCTTGGGAGACCCAACTGGGGAGACCCAGTACTTC. Encoded protein: CASSALGDPTGETQYF. The chain couples TRBV25-1 to TRBJ2-5, with D possibly TRBD2 on 5 matching bases. Germline CDR1 MGHDK, CDR2 SYGVNS. The CDR3 runs 16 residues. Deletions cut 4 bases from V and 5 bases from J, with 20 bases between.

Concerning this clone itself: Compared with germline, one end of the junction differs, possibly owing to a read error. J is TRBJ1-3 and V is TRBV11-2; D is perhaps TRBD1 (6 bases). The CDR3 sequence is 17 residues long. CDR1 and CDR2 from the germline V gene are SGHAT and FQNNGV. The CDR3 DNA is TGTGCCAGCAGCATAGACAGGTCCACCTTCTCTGGAAACACCATATATTTT. It specifies CASSIDRSTFSGNTIYF. The full variable domain, its missing parts supplied by reference TRBV11-2 and TRBJ1-3, is EAGVAQSPRYKIIEKRQSVAFWCNPISGHATLYWYQQILGQGPKLLIQFQNNGVVDDSQLPKDRFSAERLKGVDSTLKIQPAKLEDSAVYLCASSIDRSTFSGNTIYFGEGSWLTVV.

The chain carries TRBV5-4 and TRBJ1-2, with 8 positions matching TRBD1. Germline CDR1 and CDR2: SGHNT and YYREEE (reference sequence). The length of the CDR3 is 14 residues. The V and J ends lost 4 bases and 5 bases, in that order; junction bases with no gene match: 7. CDR3 region: CASSPYRDRYGYTF. CDR3 nucleotide sequence: TGTGCCAGCAGCCCATACCGGGACAGGTATGGCTACACCTTC. Full variable domain (rest looked up from reference TRBV5-4 and TRBJ1-2): ETGVTQSPTHLIKTRGQQVTLRCSSQSGHNTVSWYQQALGQGPQFIFQYYREEENGRGNFPPRFSGLQFPNYSSELNVNALELDDSALYLCASSPYRDRYGYTFGSGTRLTVV.

The genes are TRBV19 and TRBJ2-3; 12 nucleotides agree with TRBD2. Germline V CDR1 and CDR2: LNHDA, SQIVND (reference sequence). V was pared by 5 bases and J by 1 base, with 16 bases of the junction left unmatched. CDR3 length: 20 residues. In DNA, the CDR3 is TGTGCCAGTAGTGGGTCAGCTAACTGGACTAGCGGGAAGGGCACAGATACGCAGTATTTT. It yields the protein CASSGSANWTSGKGTDTQYF.

This clone has a single count. CDR3 sequence (DNA): TGTGCCAGCAGTTCCACTTTAAGCGGGATCCGCTACGAGCAGTACTTC. Its translation: CASSSTLSGIRYEQYF. The chain employs TRBV28 and TRBJ2-7; 7 nucleotides match TRBD2. Germline lookup yields CDR1 MDHEN and CDR2 SYDVKM. Trimming took 4 bases from V and 3 from J; bases not matched to a gene: 12. The CDR3 loop spans 16 amino acids. Using reference TRBV28 and TRBJ2-7 for the parts outside the CDR3, the full variable domain is DVKVTQSSRYLVKRTGEKVFLECVQDMDHENMFWYRQDPGLGLRLIYFSYDVKMKEKGDIPEGYSVSREKKERFSLILESASTNQTSMYLCASSSTLSGIRYEQYFGPGTRLTVT.

This clone is classed as medium-sized (0.01 to 0.1%). This sequence joins TRBV18 and TRBJ1-2; the D gene is possibly TRBD1 (5 bases). The V and J ends lost 4 bases and 9 bases respectively, with 27 bases between them. Looked up from germline, CDR1 is KGHSH and CDR2 is LQKENI. The CDR3 contains 17 residues. The CDR3 loop is CASSQDDSRSATISYTF. In nucleotides, the CDR3 is TGTGCCAGCTCACAAGACGACAGTCGTTCGGCCACTATAAGCTACACCTTC.

The gene calls are TRBV28 and TRBJ2-2, with D maybe TRBD2 (5 bases). The V and J ends lost 2 bases and 6 bases respectively, with 16 bases between them. Per germline, CDR1 MDHEN and CDR2 SYDVKM. CDR3 size: 16 residues. The CDR3 region is CASSLVGPRESGELFF. CDR3 sequence (DNA): TGTGCCAGCAGTTTAGTAGGGCCTCGGGAATCCGGGGAGCTGTTTTTT.

V and J are TRBV27 and TRBJ2-5; 13 bases are a match to TRBD2. The CDR3 spans 16 residues. V shed 8 bases and J 5 bases; nucleotides not matched to a gene: 11. Per germline, CDR1 MNHEY and CDR2 SMNVEV (reference sequence). Here the CDR3 reads CASAPGLAGWGETQYF. The CDR3 DNA follows: TGTGCCAGCGCCCCGGGACTAGCGGGGTGGGGGGAGACCCAGTACTTC.

CDR3: CASSGSQQGRSSPLHF. Written as DNA, the CDR3 is TGCGCCAGCAGCGGTTCACAACAGGGCCGGAGTTCACCCCTCCACTTT. The chain links TRBV5-1 to TRBJ1-6, with D possibly TRBD1 on 6 matching bases. This CDR3 spans 16 amino acids. Germline V gene lookup returns CDR1 SGHRS and CDR2 YFSETQ. Trimming stripped 4 bases from V and 9 bases from J, with 20 bases between.

This clone was detected a few times. The missing conserved phenylalanine or tryptophan at the end of this CDR3 makes a read error likely. Because the CDR3's place on the DNA is in doubt, the DNA is left out and the CDR3 is given as listed by TCRdb. The chain links TRBV7-8 to TRBJ2-2; TRBD2 was called by the table and not checked on the DNA. CDR1 is SGHVS, CDR2 FQNEAQ, per germline. The CDR3 has 12 residues if both end residues are counted. The CDR3 protein is CASSLDSGAGVY.

The chain joins TRBV11-3 to TRBJ2-1, with a weak D call TRBD2 (6 bases). Trimming took off 0 bases at V and 10 bases at J, with 13 bases between the two ends. Germline V gives CDR1 SGHNT, CDR2 YENEEA. The CDR3 extends over 14 amino acids. The CDR3 DNA reads TGTGCCAGCAGCTTAGACCCCCTAGCGAGAGAGCAGTTCTTC. This codes for CASSLDPLAREQFF. Full variable domain (rest looked up from reference TRBV11-3 and TRBJ2-1): EAGVVQSPRYKIIEKKQPVAFWCNPISGHNTLYWYLQNLGQGPELLIRYENEEAVDDSQLPKDRFSAERLKGVDSTLKIQPAELGDSAVYLCASSLDPLAREQFFGPGTRLTVL.

This sequence joins TRBV7-3 and TRBJ2-2, with D perhaps TRBD1 (6 bases). Trimming removed 7 bases from V and 3 bases from J, with 18 bases in between. This CDR3 spans 16 amino acids. CDR1 SGHTA and CDR2 FQGTGA come from the germline V gene. The CDR3 DNA reads as TGTGCCAGCATCTCCCGGACAGTAGCATACACCGGGGAGCTGTTTTTT. As protein: CASISRTVAYTGELFF.

This clone has only one observation. The chain has TRBV13 and TRBJ1-1; a weak D match, TRBD1 (5 bases). The germline V gene has CDR1 PRHDT and CDR2 FYEKMQ (reference sequence). The CDR3 sequence is 16 residues long. Trimming took off 2 bases at V and 1 base at J, with 14 bases between the two ends. CDR3 in DNA: TGTGCCAGCAGCTTACAAGGGGCCATTAAGAACACTGAAGCTTTCTTT. Encoded protein: CASSLQGAIKNTEAFF.